The 26 T cell receptor beta chains listed next were all sequenced from one sample in a study of cytomegalovirus exposure and HLA in healthy donors. The method was immunoSEQ multiplex PCR; TCRdb's version includes in-frame clones alone and lacks a portion of them. The table shows 200,000 to 250,000 clones, with approximately 87% occurring only once. The sequenced material came from PBMCs. The receptors shown here come from a woman under 30 in good health and CMV-seronegative.

The chain couples TRBV6-5 to TRBJ2-6; D may correspond to TRBD1 or TRBD2 (6 bases each). The CDR3 is made up of 16 amino acids. The V end lost 4 bases, the J end lost 2 bases, and 12 bases lay between the germline ends. Germline V gene data show CDR1 as MNHEY and CDR2 as SVGAGI. CDR3 sequence reads: CASSWGARAGANVLTF. The CDR3 coding sequence is TGTGCCAGCAGTTGGGGGGCCAGGGCTGGGGCCAACGTCCTGACTTTC.

The CDR3 sequence is CSTPGGLHNEQFF. Here the CDR3 DNA reads TGCAGCACCCCGGGGGGTCTCCACAATGAGCAGTTCTTC. V is TRBV29-1 and J is TRBJ2-1; TRBD2 agrees at 7 bases. The ends lost 8 bases at V and 5 bases at J; junction bases unmatched: 9. The CDR3 spans 13 residues. Germline CDR1 is SQVTM and CDR2 is ANQGSEA.

The genes are TRBV4-1 and TRBJ1-6; 11 bases line up with TRBD1. The CDR3 covers 16 residues. With 2 bases clipped from V and 9 bases from J, the junction kept 6 bases outside the gene matches. CDR1 is MGHRA, CDR2 YSYEKL, per germline. The CDR3 DNA reads TGCGCCAGCAGCCAATTCGGACAGGGGGCCACTTCACCCCTCCACTTT. Translating gives CASSQFGQGATSPLHF.

The J gene is TRBJ2-1, the V gene TRBV30; no definite D call. The germline V gene has CDR1 GTSNPN and CDR2 SVGIG (reference sequence). The V end was cut by 3 bases, the J end by 5 bases, with 8 bases between. The CDR3 is made up of 12 amino acids. CDR3 DNA: TGTGCCTGGAGCCCATGGGACAATGAGCAGTTCTTC. It encodes CAWSPWDNEQFF.

The rearrangement joins TRBV27 to TRBJ1-5, with 7 bases fitting TRBD1. Germline V gene lookup returns CDR1 MNHEY and CDR2 SMNVEV (reference sequence). Unmatched junction bases numbered 8, after V lost 8 bases and J lost 7 bases. This CDR3 spans 13 amino acids. The CDR3 loop is CASGRTGLQPQHF. CDR3 nucleotides: TGTGCCAGCGGACGGACAGGACTGCAGCCCCAGCATTTT.

This rearrangement joins TRBV5-6 to TRBJ1-2; TRBD1 matches at 11 bases. From germline, CDR1 is SGHDT and CDR2 YYEEEE. Trimming took 2 bases from V and 4 from J; bases not matched to a gene: 1. The CDR3 is made up of 14 amino acids. The CDR3 loop is CASSFGQGAYGYTF. CDR3 DNA: TGTGCCAGCAGCTTCGGACAGGGGGCCTATGGCTACACCTTC.

V usage is TRBV5-6 and J usage is TRBJ1-1, with D unresolved. Germline V lookup: CDR1 SGHDT, CDR2 YYEEEE. Trimming removed 0 bases at V and 6 bases at J, with 18 bases between. There are 16 residues in the CDR3. The CDR3 region has the DNA TGTGCCAGCAGCTTGGAGGTTGGGGTGATGGTCTCTGAAGCTTTCTTT. Translation: CASSLEVGVMVSEAFF.

V and J are TRBV28 and TRBJ2-5, with 9 bases matching TRBD1. The CDR3 runs 16 residues. CDR1 is MDHEN and CDR2 is SYDVKM in the germline V gene. The trim removed 5 bases at V and 2 bases at J, leaving 9 bases unmatched. In DNA, the CDR3 is TGTGCCAGCAGTCCGGGACGAGGGACAGGGCAAGAGACCCAGTACTTC. Encoded protein: CASSPGRGTGQETQYF. Full variable domain (remainder filled in from reference TRBV28 and TRBJ2-5): DVKVTQSSRYLVKRTGEKVFLECVQDMDHENMFWYRQDPGLGLRLIYFSYDVKMKEKGDIPEGYSVSREKKERFSLILESASTNQTSMYLCASSPGRGTGQETQYFGPGTRLLVL.

The V call is TRBV6-5, the J call TRBJ1-1; D is uncertain. Germline CDR1 and CDR2: MNHEY and SVGAGI. This CDR3 is built from 14 residues. Trimming removed 6 bases at V and 1 base at J, with 12 bases between. The CDR3 is CASSSTVTNTEAFF. The CDR3 DNA reads TGTGCCAGCAGCTCTACTGTTACGAACACTGAAGCTTTCTTT.

This clone occurred once. The V call is TRBV6-5, the J call TRBJ2-7, with D tentatively TRBD1 (5 bases). Trimming took 6 bases from V and 6 from J, leaving 15 bases between them. Per the germline V gene, CDR1 is MNHEY and CDR2 is SVGAGI. The CDR3 spans 13 residues. CDR3 DNA sequence: TGTGCCAGCAGAAATATACAGGTTAGCGAGCAGTACTTC. Translating gives CASRNIQVSEQYF.

The gene calls are TRBV9 and TRBJ2-1; D possibly corresponds to TRBD2 (5 bases). The CDR3 spans 13 residues. V was pared by 0 bases and J by 9 bases, with 10 bases between. Germline loops: CDR1 SGDLS, CDR2 YYNGEE. The CDR3 sequence is CASSVEGSTEQFF. In DNA form, the CDR3 reads TGTGCCAGCAGCGTAGAAGGGAGTACTGAGCAGTTCTTC.

The CDR3 reads CASSLRGPQETQYF. CDR3 DNA: TGTGCCAGCAGTTTAAGGGGCCCCCAAGAGACCCAGTACTTC. This chain links TRBV27 with TRBJ2-5; possibly TRBD1 for D (5 bases). The V end was cut by 2 bases, the J end by 1 base, with 8 bases between. The CDR3 is 14 residues long. Germline CDR1 and CDR2: MNHEY and SMNVEV (reference sequence).

This chain joins TRBV18 and TRBJ2-3, with a tentative D call TRBD1 (6 bases). In germline, CDR1 is KGHSH, CDR2 LQKENI. Deletions cut 2 bases from V and 2 bases from J, with 11 bases between. This CDR3 region has 15 residues. The CDR3 spells CASSPSTGSTDTQYF. In DNA, the CDR3 is TGTGCCAGCTCACCAAGCACAGGGTCCACAGATACGCAGTATTTT.

This chain links TRBV9 with TRBJ1-1; maybe TRBD1 (6 bases). CDR3 length: 13 amino acids. Trimming took off 4 bases at V and 10 bases at J, with 17 bases between the two ends. The germline CDR1 and CDR2 sequences are SGDLS and YYNGEE. Here the CDR3 reads CASSPQGSVGAFF. DNA of the CDR3: TGTGCCAGCAGCCCCCAGGGGAGTGTGGGAGCTTTCTTT.

The chain combines TRBV5-6 with TRBJ1-1; no firm D call. The CDR3 extends over 15 amino acids. V lost 2 bases and J 1 base, leaving 12 bases between the germline ends. Germline V CDR1 and CDR2: SGHDT, YYEEEE. The CDR3 region is CASSFDGGSNTEAFF. The CDR3 region has the DNA TGTGCCAGCAGCTTTGACGGAGGATCGAACACTGAAGCTTTCTTT.

The rearrangement uses TRBV18 and TRBJ1-2, with unresolved D. CDR1 is KGHSH, CDR2 LQKENI, per germline. The CDR3 contains 14 residues. V lost 2 bases to trimming and J lost 0 bases, with 7 bases between them. DNA of the CDR3: TGTGCCAGCTCACCAGGAGCAGCTAACTATGGCTACACCTTC. Protein product: CASSPGAANYGYTF.

The chain is built from TRBV23-1 and TRBJ1-5, with 7 bases that match TRBD1. TRBV23-1 is sorted into the ORF group, with uncertain function. The ends lost 2 bases at V and 7 bases at J; junction bases unmatched: 11. This CDR3 has 16 amino acids. The CDR3 DNA reads TGCGCCAGCAGTCAACCCCAGGACAGGCTTTGGCAGCCCCAGCATTTT. Translating gives CASSQPQDRLWQPQHF.

The gene calls are TRBV7-9 and TRBJ2-1, with 14 bases fitting TRBD2. V dropped 0 bases and J dropped 5; count of bases not matched to a gene: 6. The CDR3 consists of 18 residues. Germline V gives CDR1 SEHNR, CDR2 FQNEAQ (reference sequence). CDR3 DNA: TGTGCCAGCAGCTTAGCCAGGACTAGCGGGGGGAGCCACAATGAGCAGTTCTTC. It translates to CASSLARTSGGSHNEQFF.

This chain joins TRBV20-1 and TRBJ1-2; D is ambiguous. This CDR3 spans 11 amino acids. CDR1 DFQATT and CDR2 SNEGSKA come from the germline V gene (reference sequence). V lost 2 bases to trimming and J lost 8 bases, with 9 bases between them. The CDR3 reads CSARSQPGYTF. Written as DNA, the CDR3 is TGCAGTGCTAGATCCCAGCCCGGCTACACCTTC.

This chain links TRBV7-9 with TRBJ1-2, with D maybe TRBD1 (6 bases). V lost 5 bases to trimming and J lost 3 bases, with 16 bases between them. CDR1 is SEHNR, CDR2 FQNEAQ, per germline (reference sequence). This CDR3 spans 15 amino acids. The CDR3 DNA reads TGTGCCAGCAGCGCTAGCAGGGGTGGGGACTATGGCTACACCTTC. Protein product: CASSASRGGDYGYTF. The full variable domain, completed using reference TRBV7-9 and TRBJ1-2, is DTGVSQNPRHKITKRGQNVTFRCDPISEHNRLYWYRQTLGQGPEFLTYFQNEAQLEKSRLLSDRFSAERPKGSFSTLEIQRTEQGDSAMYLCASSASRGGDYGYTFGSGTRLTVV.

This clone occurred a few times. The chain combines TRBV6-1 with TRBJ1-5; D is undetermined. CDR3 length: 14 residues. Trimming took off 0 bases at V and 0 bases at J, with 3 bases between the two ends. Per the germline V gene, CDR1 is MNHNS and CDR2 is SASEGT. The CDR3 loop is CASSEAISNQPQHF. The CDR3 DNA is TGTGCCAGCAGTGAAGCTATTAGCAATCAGCCCCAGCATTTT.

The chain carries TRBV9 and TRBJ2-5; 10 positions agree with TRBD2. The length of the CDR3 is 17 residues. The V gene end was trimmed by 0 bases and the J gene end by 5 bases; junction bases not matched to a gene: 10. Germline V gives CDR1 SGDLS, CDR2 YYNGEE. The CDR3 is CASSVGGAGGLMETQYF. DNA of the CDR3: TGTGCCAGCAGCGTAGGAGGAGCGGGGGGGCTCATGGAGACCCAGTACTTC.

The CDR3: CASSQGAREQYF. The CDR3 DNA reads TGCGCCAGCAGCCAAGGGGCACGCGAGCAGTACTTC. The chain carries TRBV5-1 and TRBJ2-7, with TRBD1 as a possible D gene (5 bases). The CDR3 totals 12 residues. Trimming pared 4 bases from V and 6 bases from J, leaving 11 bases between. Germline V gene data show CDR1 as SGHRS and CDR2 as YFSETQ.

The chain joins TRBV15 to TRBJ2-5; tentatively, D is TRBD1 (6 bases). The germline V gene has CDR1 LNHNV and CDR2 YYDKDF (reference sequence). The CDR3 sequence is 14 residues long. Trimming took off 3 bases at V and 1 base at J, with 9 bases between the two ends. CDR3 in DNA: TGTGCCACCAGCAGGAGGGACACCCAAGAGACCCAGTACTTC. Amino acids: CATSRRDTQETQYF.

This clone was counted between two and nine times. This chain connects TRBV19 to TRBJ2-1, with D maybe TRBD1 (6 bases). The V gene's germline CDR1 is LNHDA and CDR2 SQIVND (reference sequence). The V gene lost 7 bases and the J gene lost 0 bases, with 19 bases spanning the gap. The CDR3 consists of 17 residues. DNA of the CDR3: TGTGCCAGTAAACCCCACGCAAGGGGGAGCTCCTACAATGAGCAGTTCTTC. Protein sequence: CASKPHARGSSYNEQFF.

The chain links TRBV5-1 to TRBJ2-1; TRBD2 aligns across 7 bases. Germline V gene data show CDR1 as SGHRS and CDR2 as YFSETQ. The CDR3 runs to 14 residues. V gave up 0 bases and J gave up 7 bases; unmatched junction bases: 4. The chain's CDR3 is CASSLGGSGNEQFF. The DNA for the CDR3 is TGCGCCAGCAGCTTGGGGGGTAGCGGGAATGAGCAGTTCTTC.